The clone carrying this T cell receptor (beta chain) was seen only once. Repertoires were generated with immunoSEQ multiplex PCR, while TCRdb's copy carries only in-frame clones and drops some. There are 30,000 to 40,000 clones in the sample; 69% occur only once, and 25% to 30% lies in the top ten. The data were obtained in a study of cytotoxic CD8 clonotypes in ibrutinib-treated CLL. Germline assignment: CDR1 SGHNT and CDR2 YENEEA. V gave up 4 bases and J gave up 8 bases, with 18 bases separating them. The length of the CDR3 is 15 residues. The source was PBMCs, collected before ibrutinib treatment. The source of this sequence is a human donor with chronic lymphocytic leukemia. The chain links TRBV11-3 to TRBJ2-1, with D tentatively TRBD2 (5 bases). CDR3 amino acids: CASSSRTLGADEQFF. DNA for the CDR3: TGTGCCAGCAGCTCCAGGACTCTAGGCGCGGATGAGCAGTTCTTC.